This entry concerns a single T cell receptor beta chain. How the authors handled the data: Reference gene primers were amplified, and this amplification served to estimate nucleated cell counts. The data were produced by immunoSEQ multiplex PCR, yet TCRdb's version contains in-frame clones alone and is incomplete. V, J and clone size derive from that table, while D and trimming were established from the DNA sequence. The profile covers roughly 60,000 clones, with approximately 83% appearing a single time and about 4% taken by the ten largest. The sample originates from a study of blood T cell repertoires in COVID-19. Across the study: PBMCs, B-cell-depleted T cells, or T cells were the source of the cDNA or gDNA that made up the material.

Germline CDR1 and CDR2: SQVTM and ANQGSEA. This CDR3 comprises 14 residues. Trimming left V 6 bases short and J 3 bases short, with 12 bases between. The sequence came from a woman of 80 years or more with acute or convalescent COVID-19. The V gene is TRBV29-1, the J gene TRBJ2-6; a weak D match, TRBD2 (6 bases). Sequenced sample: peripheral blood. The CDR3 spells CSVSVGGGANVLTF. The CDR3, as DNA: TGCAGCGTCTCAGTGGGAGGTGGGGCCAACGTCCTGACTTTC.